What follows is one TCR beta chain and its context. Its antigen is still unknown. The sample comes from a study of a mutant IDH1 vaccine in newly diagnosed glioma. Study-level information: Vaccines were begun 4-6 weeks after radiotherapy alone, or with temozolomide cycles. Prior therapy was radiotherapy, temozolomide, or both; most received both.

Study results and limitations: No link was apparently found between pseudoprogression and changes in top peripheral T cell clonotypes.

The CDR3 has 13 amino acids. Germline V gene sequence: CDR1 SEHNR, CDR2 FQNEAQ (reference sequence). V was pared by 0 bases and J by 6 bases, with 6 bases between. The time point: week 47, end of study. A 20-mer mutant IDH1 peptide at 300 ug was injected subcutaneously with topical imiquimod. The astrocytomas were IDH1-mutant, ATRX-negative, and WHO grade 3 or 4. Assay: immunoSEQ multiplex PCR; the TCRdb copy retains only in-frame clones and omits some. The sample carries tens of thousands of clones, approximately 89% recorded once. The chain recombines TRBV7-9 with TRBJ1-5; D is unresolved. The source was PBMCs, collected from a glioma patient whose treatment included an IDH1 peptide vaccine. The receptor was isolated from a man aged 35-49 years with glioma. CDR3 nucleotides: TGTGCCAGCAGCTTAGCTTCTGGTCAGCCCCAGCATTTT. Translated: CASSLASGQPQHF.